Shown below are 27 T cell receptor beta chains from a single sample sequenced in a study of blood T cell repertoires in COVID-19. The protocol was immunoSEQ multiplex PCR, while the TCRdb copy is restricted to in-frame clones and leaves out a portion. The repertoire holds 180,000 or so clones, with 87% as singletons. The sequencing sample was made of peripheral blood. These TCRs come from a man aged 18 to 30 with active or convalescent COVID-19.

The rearrangement uses TRBV19 and TRBJ2-1; 9 bases map to TRBD2. Germline V lookup: CDR1 LNHDA, CDR2 SQIVND (reference sequence). V lost 4 bases, J lost 4 bases, and 5 bases stayed unmatched. This CDR3 comprises 15 residues. The CDR3 nucleotides read TGTGCCAGTAGTAAACCAGCGGGGGGTTACAATGAGCAGTTCTTC. It translates to CASSKPAGGYNEQFF.

As concerns this clone: The sample carries other DNA sequences with the same CDR3. The V call is TRBV18, the J call TRBJ1-5, with D possibly being TRBD1 (6 bases). Germline CDR1 reads KGHSH; CDR2 reads LQKENI. The CDR3 runs to 14 residues. Trimming pared 2 bases from V and 4 bases from J, leaving 9 bases between. The CDR3 bases are TGTGCCAGCTCACCAGGCAGGGGTAATCAGCCCCAGCATTTT. Amino acids: CASSPGRGNQPQHF.

This rearrangement joins TRBV28 to TRBJ1-4, with a tentative D call TRBD1 (5 bases). The length of the CDR3 is 15 residues. Trimming left V 7 bases short and J 10 bases short, with 22 bases between. The germline V gene has CDR1 MDHEN and CDR2 SYDVKM. Here the CDR3 reads CASTPAGGSFGKLFF. CDR3 nucleotide sequence: TGTGCCAGCACCCCCGCCGGGGGGTCCTTTGGAAAACTGTTTTTT.

V usage is TRBV14 and J usage is TRBJ1-3; the D gene is possibly TRBD1 (6 bases). The V end was cut by 4 bases, the J end by 4 bases, with 17 bases between. The CDR3 consists of 16 residues. CDR1 is SGHDN and CDR2 is FVKESK in the germline V gene. For the CDR3, the DNA is TGTGCCAGCAGCCGCCGCCCCCAGGGGCGAGGAAACACCATATATTTT. Its translation: CASSRRPQGRGNTIYF.

The chain employs TRBV27 and TRBJ1-1; D ambiguous. Germline CDR1 MNHEY, CDR2 SMNVEV (reference sequence). The V gene lost 5 bases and the J gene lost 1 base, with 14 bases spanning the gap. This CDR3 spans 15 amino acids. The CDR3 protein is CASSRGRQRNTEAFF. The CDR3 DNA reads TGTGCCAGCAGTCGAGGGCGTCAGAGGAACACTGAAGCTTTCTTT.

This rearrangement joins TRBV13 to TRBJ1-1; D remains ambiguous. CDR3 length: 12 amino acids. V was pared by 2 bases and J by 10 bases, with 11 bases between. Germline CDR1 reads PRHDT; CDR2 reads FYEKMQ (reference sequence). The CDR3 loop reads CASSLSSRGAFF. CDR3 nucleotide sequence: TGTGCCAGCAGCTTAAGTAGTCGTGGAGCTTTCTTT.

The chain recombines TRBV7-2 with TRBJ2-7; 8 nucleotides line up with TRBD1. This CDR3 is built from 16 residues. Germline V gene data show CDR1 as SGHTA and CDR2 as FQGNSA. Losses at the gene ends were 1 base for V and 3 bases for J; bases not matched to a gene: 8. CDR3 in amino acids: CASSLVKRDRGYEQYV. The CDR3, as DNA: TGTGCCAGCAGCTTAGTCAAAAGAGACAGGGGCTACGAGCAGTACGTC.

This clone has only a few counts. The V and J genes are TRBV4-2 and TRBJ1-6; no definite D call. Germline CDR1 and CDR2: LGHNA and YNFKEQ. V was clipped by 0 bases and J by 8 bases, with 8 bases between them. The CDR3 loop spans 14 amino acids. The CDR3, as DNA: TGTGCCAGCAGCCAAGAAGCCAGCGATTCACCCCTCCACTTT. This codes for CASSQEASDSPLHF.

This chain links TRBV29-1 with TRBJ2-3; D perhaps matches TRBD1 (6 bases). Germline V gene sequence: CDR1 SQVTM, CDR2 ANQGSEA. V gave up 5 bases and J gave up 4 bases, with 13 bases separating them. The CDR3 is 13 residues long. CDR3 in amino acids: CSVYRDNADTQYF. DNA of the CDR3: TGCAGCGTTTACAGGGATAATGCAGATACGCAGTATTTT.

The chain carries TRBV5-6 and TRBJ2-7, with D possibly being TRBD2 (6 bases). From germline, CDR1 is SGHDT and CDR2 YYEEEE. V dropped 1 base and J dropped 4 bases, with 12 bases sitting between them. The CDR3 has 14 residues. This CDR3 reads CASSLRGLLYEQYV. The CDR3 DNA reads TGTGCCAGCAGCTTGAGGGGACTCCTATACGAGCAGTACGTC.

The chain recombines TRBV21-1 with TRBJ2-7; the table's D call TRBD2 went unverified against the DNA. TRBV21-1 is a pseudogene segment. This CDR3 comprises 21 residues. The CDR3 protein is CASSKPDPGSSGRAGWYEQYF. CDR3 nucleotide sequence: TGTGCCAGCAGCAAACCCGACCCCGGCTCTAGCGGGAGGGCCGGGTGGTACGAGCAGTACTTC.

In its sample, this clone was seen a few times. This chain's CDR3 is CASRRDRSNTEAFF. The CDR3 DNA follows: TGTGCCAGCAGACGGGACAGATCGAACACTGAAGCTTTCTTT. The chain uses TRBV28 and TRBJ1-1; 7 bases align to TRBD1. Germline CDR1 is MDHEN and CDR2 is SYDVKM. V lost 6 bases to trimming and J lost 1 base; unmatched junction nucleotides: 5. This CDR3 has 14 amino acids. The full variable domain, in which reference TRBV28 and TRBJ1-1 provide the parts outside the CDR3, is DVKVTQSSRYLVKRTGEKVFLECVQDMDHENMFWYRQDPGLGLRLIYFSYDVKMKEKGDIPEGYSVSREKKERFSLILESASTNQTSMYLCASRRDRSNTEAFFGQGTRLTVV.

The chain uses TRBV5-1 and TRBJ1-1; 7 positions agree with TRBD1. The germline gives CDR1 SGHRS, CDR2 YFSETQ. The CDR3 is 14 amino acids. Losses at the gene ends were 1 base for V and 3 bases for J; bases not matched to a gene: 3. CDR3 in DNA: TGCGCCAGCAGCTTGAAACAGGGGTACACTGAAGCTTTCTTT. Encoded protein: CASSLKQGYTEAFF.

The rearrangement uses TRBV11-2 and TRBJ1-5; 7 bases agree with TRBD1. V lost 5 bases to trimming and J lost 6 bases; unmatched junction nucleotides: 10. CDR1 and CDR2 (germline): SGHAT, FQNNGV. The CDR3 has 15 amino acids. CDR3 residues: CASSATGLGGQPQHF. The CDR3, as DNA: TGTGCCAGCAGCGCGACAGGGCTTGGAGGTCAGCCCCAGCATTTT.

The J gene is TRBJ1-6, the V gene TRBV6-5; D may be TRBD1 (5 bases). The V end was cut by 6 bases, the J end by 6 bases, with 12 bases between. This CDR3 region has 14 residues. Germline V gives CDR1 MNHEY, CDR2 SVGAGI. This CDR3 is CASRYGGSNSPLHF. CDR3 bases: TGTGCCAGCAGATACGGGGGGAGTAATTCACCCCTCCACTTT.

The genes are TRBV24-1 and TRBJ1-2; a weak D match, TRBD1 (6 bases). Trimming cost V 5 bases and J 6 bases, with 15 bases left between them. The CDR3 loop spans 14 amino acids. Germline CDR1 and CDR2: KGHDR and SFDVKD. The CDR3 sequence: CATSAGRGSDGYTF. The DNA for the CDR3 is TGTGCCACCAGTGCGGGCAGGGGTTCTGATGGCTACACCTTC.

V usage is TRBV10-3 and J usage is TRBJ2-3; 7 nucleotides align to TRBD2. CDR1 and CDR2 from the germline V gene are ENHRY and SYGVKD. Losses at the gene ends were 2 bases for V and 2 bases for J; bases not matched to a gene: 13. The CDR3 runs 18 residues. CDR3 in DNA: TGTGCCATCAGTGAGAGCCCCGCAGCGGGGCTGGTCACAGATACGCAGTATTTT. The encoded protein is CAISESPAAGLVTDTQYF.

The V and J genes are TRBV27 and TRBJ1-3; TRBD1 might be the D (5 bases). Germline V gene lookup returns CDR1 MNHEY and CDR2 SMNVEV (reference sequence). The CDR3 spans 13 residues. Trimming took 7 bases from V and 6 from J, leaving 13 bases between them. The CDR3 reads CASKWIGENTIYF. The CDR3 DNA reads TGTGCCAGCAAATGGATAGGGGAAAACACCATATATTTT.

Here the CDR3 reads CATSVGGMAEAFF. CDR3 coding DNA: TGTGCCACCAGTGTAGGGGGAATGGCTGAAGCTTTCTTT. The chain couples TRBV24-1 to TRBJ1-1; a possible D gene is TRBD1 (6 bases). CDR1 KGHDR and CDR2 SFDVKD come from the germline V gene. Trimming took 5 bases from V and 6 from J, leaving 12 bases between them. The CDR3 runs to 13 residues.

The genes are TRBV9 and TRBJ2-5; 7 nucleotides align to TRBD1. J gave up 4 bases and V 1 base, and 4 bases lay outside the gene matches. CDR1 and CDR2 (germline): SGDLS, YYNGEE. The CDR3 is 14 residues long. CDR3 sequence reads: CASSVRPGGETQYF. The CDR3 bases are TGTGCCAGCAGCGTACGGCCAGGGGGAGAGACCCAGTACTTC.

J is TRBJ2-2 and V is TRBV11-3; TRBD1 matches at 8 bases. V lost 1 base, J lost 5 bases, and 3 bases stayed unmatched. This CDR3 is built from 15 residues. Germline-derived CDR1 and CDR2 are SGHNT and YENEEA. CDR3: CASSLGQGRTGELFF. In nucleotides, the CDR3 is TGTGCCAGCAGCTTAGGACAGGGGCGGACCGGGGAGCTGTTTTTT.

The rearrangement uses TRBV7-3 and TRBJ2-3; the match to TRBD1 covers 10 bases. V lost 6 bases to trimming and J lost 0 bases; unmatched junction nucleotides: 9. This CDR3 region has 17 residues. The germline gives CDR1 SGHTA, CDR2 FQGTGA. CDR3 in amino acids: CASSWTGGWSSTDTQYF. The CDR3, as DNA: TGTGCCAGCAGTTGGACAGGGGGTTGGTCTAGCACAGATACGCAGTATTTT.

V gene TRBV2 combines with J gene TRBJ2-1, with 11 bases lining up with TRBD2. Trimming cost V 9 bases and J 9 bases; bases outside gene matches: 7. Germline V gene data show CDR1 as SNHLY and CDR2 as FYNNEI. This CDR3 is 13 amino acids long. The CDR3 loop reads CASMTSGNGEQFF. The CDR3 coding sequence is TGTGCCAGTATGACTAGCGGGAACGGTGAGCAGTTCTTC.

This rearrangement joins TRBV7-2 to TRBJ1-6; 7 nucleotides align to TRBD1. The CDR3 is 17 residues long. Germline V gene lookup returns CDR1 SGHTA and CDR2 FQGNSA. V lost 5 bases and J lost 4; bases outside the gene matches: 11. CDR3 loop: CASSPGRDSPYNSPLHF. The CDR3 DNA sequence: TGTGCCAGCAGCCCAGGCCGGGACAGCCCGTATAATTCACCCCTCCACTTT.

DNA of the CDR3: TGCGCCAGCACGGAGGGAACCTCCTACAATGAGCAGTTCTTC. Protein sequence: CASTEGTSYNEQFF. The V and J genes are TRBV5-1 and TRBJ2-1; perhaps TRBD2 as D (6 bases). This CDR3 is built from 14 residues. V was shortened by 6 bases and J by 0 bases, with 10 bases between the two germline ends. Germline V gene data show CDR1 as SGHRS and CDR2 as YFSETQ.

V and J are TRBV24-1 and TRBJ2-1; D is perhaps TRBD2 (7 bases). The CDR3 sequence is 13 residues long. Per the germline V gene, CDR1 is KGHDR and CDR2 is SFDVKD. Trimming removed 5 bases at V and 12 bases at J, with 16 bases between. In nucleotides, the CDR3 is TGTGCCACCAGTGGAGCGGGAAAGGGGGGGCAGTTCTTC. This sequence encodes CATSGAGKGGQFF.

The chain uses TRBV6-6 and TRBJ1-1, with TRBD1 identical over 8 bases. The junction had 9 bases not matched to a gene; V was cut back by 10 bases and J by 5 bases. The germline gives CDR1 MNHNY, CDR2 SVGAGI (reference sequence). The CDR3 has 13 residues. CDR3 sequence: CATEDRDGTEAFF. CDR3 nucleotide sequence: TGTGCCACCGAGGACAGGGATGGAACTGAAGCTTTCTTT.